A single T cell receptor (beta chain) is shown here with its context. Its specificity is unknown. This specimen comes from a study of beta chain features in type 1 diabetes. Study-wide results and caveats: For patients and controls alike, PCR might favor shorter templates to the same degree.

The authors reverse transcribed all of the isolated RNA, so sequencing captured expressed TCRB transcripts. Averages near 1.01 million reads characterized the stem cell-like memory T cell samples. Generated by immunoSEQ multiplex PCR, the TCRdb table keeps only in-frame clones and is missing some. The sample has about 40,000 clones; roughly 45% are singletons. The ends lost 4 bases at V and 0 bases at J; junction bases unmatched: 7. CDR3 size: 16 residues. Germline CDR1 and CDR2: GTSNPN and SVGIG (reference sequence). This TCR came from a woman between 25 and 40 years old in good health. This sequence joins TRBV30 and TRBJ1-3; TRBD1 matches at 9 bases. Sequences were obtained from stem cell memory CD4+ T cells from blood. The CDR3 loop is CAWMDRGPYSGNTIYF. Here the CDR3 DNA reads TGTGCCTGGATGGACAGGGGTCCGTACTCTGGAAACACCATATATTTT.